The rows below give T cell receptor beta chains drawn from one sample of a study of follicular helper T cells after annual influenza vaccination. Produced via immunoSEQ multiplex PCR; TCRdb's table is partial and in-frame only. The table includes 27,000 or so clones, roughly 80% detected once. Material: CXCR5+ CD38- circulating T follicular helper cells from blood, obtained on the day of influenza vaccination. The origin of the receptors is an adult who received the influenza vaccine. CDR3s include the opening cysteine and the closing phenylalanine or tryptophan. The order of the fields is clone size, V gene, D gene, J gene, CDR3 protein, CDR3 DNA. D genes are given only for firm matches. The size entry is marked missing in some rows and otherwise reads once, few, many or a size class.

>.|TRBV6-1|TRBD2|TRBJ2-7
CASSAGTSVYEQYF
TGTGCCAGCAGCGCCGGGACTAGCGTCTACGAGCAGTACTTC
>.|TRBV27|TRBD2|TRBJ2-1
CASSFHGRTPTYNEQFF
TGTGCCAGCAGTTTTCACGGGAGGACCCCCACCTACAATGAGCAGTTCTTC
>.|TRBV5-4|.|TRBJ2-1
CASSLAADSYNEQFF
TGTGCCAGCAGCTTGGCAGCGGACTCCTACAATGAGCAGTTCTTC
>.|TRBV5-1|TRBD2|TRBJ2-5
CASSTGLAGKGVTQYF
TGCGCCAGCAGCACCGGACTAGCGGGAAAGGGGGTGACCCAGTACTTC
>.|TRBV15|TRBD2|TRBJ2-1
CATSRDTSGGAAEQFF
TGTGCCACCAGCAGAGATACGAGCGGGGGGGCCGCGGAGCAGTTCTTC
>.|TRBV7-2|TRBD2|TRBJ2-5
CASSIPTSGQETQYF
TGTGCCAGCAGCATACCGACTAGCGGACAAGAGACCCAGTACTTC
>.|TRBV6-1|TRBD1|TRBJ2-7
CASSTQTGGKNEQYF
TGTGCCAGCAGTACCCAGACAGGGGGTAAAAACGAGCAGTACTTC
>.|TRBV12-5|TRBD1|TRBJ2-5
CASGGRQGVEETQYF
TGTGCTAGTGGTGGGCGACAGGGAGTAGAGGAGACCCAGTACTTC
>once|TRBV27|TRBD2|TRBJ2-3
CASSFFRGEGRDTQYF
TGTGCCAGCAGTTTCTTCCGAGGGGAGGGGCGGGATACGCAGTATTTT
>.|TRBV6-6|.|TRBJ1-2
CASSYYQGKGYTF
TGTGCCAGCAGTTACTACCAGGGGAAAGGCTACACCTTC
>once|TRBV6-1|.|TRBJ2-5
CASSSQRGETQYF
TGTGCCAGCAGTTCACAGAGGGGGGAGACCCAGTACTTC
>.|TRBV6-1|TRBD2|TRBJ2-7
CASSPPSGVAYEQYF
TGTGCCAGCAGTCCACCTAGCGGAGTGGCCTACGAGCAGTACTTC
>.|TRBV27|TRBD2|TRBJ2-7
CASARGGSLVGYEQYF
TGTGCCAGCGCGCGGGGCGGGAGTCTTGTCGGGTACGAGCAGTACTTC
>once|TRBV7-9|.|TRBJ1-1
CASSLRGNTEAFF
TGTGCCAGCAGCCTCCGGGGGAACACTGAAGCTTTCTTT
>.|TRBV7-2|TRBD2|TRBJ2-5
CASSLGRGGARQETQYF
TGTGCCAGCAGCTTAGGTCGGGGGGGGGCGCGCCAAGAGACCCAGTACTTC
>once|TRBV6-5|TRBD1|TRBJ2-5
CASSQDRVETQYF
TGTGCCAGCAGCCAGGACAGGGTAGAGACCCAGTACTTC
>.|TRBV27|.|TRBJ2-7
CASSLDWVADEQYF
TGTGCCAGCAGTTTAGATTGGGTAGCGGACGAGCAGTACTTC
>.|TRBV5-1|TRBD1|TRBJ1-2
CASNPTGGNYGYTF
TGCGCCAGCAACCCGACAGGGGGCAATTATGGCTACACCTTC
>.|TRBV5-8|TRBD1|TRBJ1-1
CASSFDRGNTEAFF
TGTGCCAGCAGTTTTGACAGGGGTAACACTGAAGCTTTCTTT
>.|TRBV2|TRBD1|TRBJ2-2
CASRGQGGNTGELFF
TGTGCCAGCAGAGGACAGGGGGGGAACACCGGGGAGCTGTTTTTT
>.|TRBV19|.|TRBJ2-6
CASSVRQANTGANVLTF
TGTGCCAGTAGTGTAAGACAGGCGAACACTGGGGCCAACGTCCTGACTTTC
>.|TRBV9|.|TRBJ2-1
CASSVGGRTYNEQFF
TGTGCCAGCAGCGTGGGGGGACGGACCTACAATGAGCAGTTCTTC
>.|TRBV2|.|TRBJ2-6
CASSEQGGLGANVLTF
TGTGCCAGCAGTGAACAGGGTGGATTAGGGGCCAACGTCCTGACTTTC
>once|TRBV6-1|.|TRBJ2-5
CASRGQLYQETQYF
TGTGCCAGCAGAGGACAGCTGTACCAAGAGACCCAGTACTTC
>.|TRBV6-6|.|TRBJ1-5
CASSYSDSKEPQHF
TGTGCCAGCAGTTACTCGGACAGTAAGGAGCCCCAGCATTTT
>.|TRBV9|.|TRBJ1-4
CASSFRTDSNEKLFF
TGTGCCAGCAGCTTCCGGACAGACTCCAATGAAAAACTGTTTTTT
>once|TRBV9|TRBD1|TRBJ1-2
CASSAAGTGYGYTF
TGTGCCAGCAGCGCCGCCGGGACAGGCTATGGCTACACCTTC
>.|TRBV27|.|TRBJ1-6
CASTPNRLSGVSSPLHF
TGTGCCAGCACCCCTAACCGGTTATCAGGGGTTAGTTCACCCCTCCACTTT
>.|TRBV11-3|.|TRBJ2-1
CASSLDGQYNEQFF
TGTGCCAGCAGCTTAGACGGACAGTACAATGAGCAGTTCTTC
>.|TRBV6-1|.|TRBJ2-1
CASSLGQGPYNEQFF
TGTGCCAGCAGTCTGGGGCAGGGCCCCTACAATGAGCAGTTCTTC
>.|TRBV5-1|TRBD2|TRBJ2-7
CASTAPGTSGYEQYF
TGCGCCAGCACCGCCCCCGGGACTAGCGGCTACGAGCAGTACTTC
>.|TRBV5-1|TRBD2|TRBJ2-3
CASSLAGRGFLDTQYF
TGCGCCAGCAGCTTGGCCGGGCGGGGGTTTCTAGATACGCAGTATTTT
>.|TRBV2|.|TRBJ1-2
CASERVPYGYTF
TGTGCCAGCGAGAGGGTGCCCTATGGCTACACCTTC
>.|TRBV7-6|TRBD2|TRBJ2-3
CASSLFASGGDTQYF
TGTGCCAGCAGCCTCTTCGCTAGCGGGGGGGATACGCAGTATTTT
>.|TRBV19|.|TRBJ2-3
CASSIGQQVTDTQYF
TGTGCCAGTAGTATCGGCCAGCAGGTCACAGATACGCAGTATTTT
>.|TRBV19|TRBD1|TRBJ2-3
CASSIFQQGAGGTQYF
TGTGCCAGTAGTATATTCCAACAGGGGGCCGGTGGTACGCAGTATTTT
>.|TRBV11-2|TRBD2|TRBJ2-5
CASSLRGGQQTQYF
TGTGCCAGCAGCTTGCGGGGGGGACAACAGACCCAGTACTTC
>.|TRBV25-1|.|TRBJ2-7
CASSFSVRVGYEQYF
TGTGCCAGCAGCTTTAGCGTGCGAGTTGGGTACGAGCAGTACTTC
>.|TRBV5-4|TRBD1|TRBJ1-2
CASNPYGQGNYGYTF
TGTGCCAGCAACCCCTACGGACAGGGGAACTATGGCTACACCTTC
>.|TRBV6-6|.|TRBJ2-7
CASSFGEYEQYF
TGTGCCAGCAGTTTCGGGGAATACGAGCAGTACTTC
>few|TRBV18|TRBD1|TRBJ1-5
CASSPERGPRQGSNQPQHF
TGTGCCAGCTCACCAGAAAGGGGCCCCCGACAGGGTAGTAATCAGCCCCAGCATTTT
>.|TRBV7-9|TRBD1|TRBJ2-2
CASGLQGPSNTGELFF
TGTGCCAGCGGATTACAGGGGCCGTCGAACACCGGGGAGCTGTTTTTT
>once|TRBV28|.|TRBJ2-6
CASSLTGPGFGVLTF
TGTGCCAGCAGTTTAACCGGACCAGGGTTCGGCGTCCTGACTTTC
>.|TRBV10-3|.|TRBJ1-5
CAISPSGDQPQHF
TGTGCCATCAGCCCGTCGGGGGATCAGCCCCAGCATTTT
>once|TRBV10-3|.|TRBJ2-5
CAISDEGGAQETQYF
TGTGCCATCAGTGATGAAGGGGGGGCCCAAGAGACCCAGTACTTC
>.|TRBV6-1|.|TRBJ1-1
CASSEIGLTNTEAFF
TGTGCCAGCAGTGAAATTGGGCTTACGAACACTGAAGCTTTCTTT